These 20 T cell receptor beta chains were all obtained from the same sample, sequenced in a study of blood T cell repertoires in COVID-19. The protocol was immunoSEQ multiplex PCR, while the TCRdb copy is restricted to in-frame clones and leaves out a portion. The data contain just under 150,000 clones, over 70% of them singletons. Sequenced material: peripheral blood. The receptors stem from a man aged 45-65 years who had recovered from COVID-19.

The V gene is TRBV11-1, the J gene TRBJ2-1; D gene ambiguous. CDR3 length: 15 residues. V dropped 4 bases and J dropped 0 bases, with 10 bases sitting between them. From germline, CDR1 is SGHAT and CDR2 FQDESV (reference sequence). The CDR3: CASSSKLSSYNEQFF. The CDR3 DNA sequence: TGTGCCAGCAGCTCCAAATTGAGCTCCTACAATGAGCAGTTCTTC.

CDR3 protein: CASSLSWDSFEQYF. Here the CDR3 DNA reads TGTGCCAGCAGTTTATCCTGGGACAGCTTCGAGCAGTACTTC. This chain links TRBV27 with TRBJ2-7; 7 positions agree with TRBD1. The germline gives CDR1 MNHEY, CDR2 SMNVEV (reference sequence). J lost 6 bases, V lost 0 bases, and 5 bases had no gene match. This CDR3 spans 14 amino acids.

The chain employs TRBV5-6 and TRBJ2-3, with 13 bases fitting TRBD2. There are 16 residues in the CDR3. V dropped 4 bases and J dropped 0; count of bases not matched to a gene: 2. Germline V gene sequence: CDR1 SGHDT, CDR2 YYEEEE. CDR3 DNA: TGTGCCAGCAGCCAGGGACTAGCGGGGAGCACAGATACGCAGTATTTT. Residues: CASSQGLAGSTDTQYF.

This clone was seen a single time. V and J are TRBV28 and TRBJ1-2; weak D call: TRBD1 (5 bases). The V gene lost 4 bases and the J gene lost 8 bases, with 17 bases spanning the gap. The CDR3 runs to 14 residues. Germline assignment: CDR1 MDHEN and CDR2 SYDVKM. The CDR3 region has the DNA TGTGCCAGCAGTTCCCCGCAGGGAACGGACGGCTACACCTTC. Its translation is CASSSPQGTDGYTF.

The chain uses TRBV9 and TRBJ1-4; 9 bases line up with TRBD1. V shed 0 bases and J 12 bases; nucleotides not matched to a gene: 15. This CDR3 region has 17 residues. Germline CDR1 SGDLS, CDR2 YYNGEE. CDR3 amino acids: CASSVEDRGGIGGELFF. The DNA for the CDR3 is TGTGCCAGCAGCGTAGAGGACAGGGGAGGAATCGGGGGGGAACTGTTTTTT.

The chain employs TRBV5-5 and TRBJ2-2, with D maybe TRBD1 (6 bases). This CDR3 region has 14 residues. The V and J ends lost 4 bases and 3 bases respectively, with 10 bases between them. Germline CDR1 reads SGHKS; CDR2 reads YYEKEE (reference sequence). In DNA, the CDR3 is TGTGCCAGCAGCCGGACAGTGGACACCGGGGAGCTGTTTTTT. Amino acid sequence: CASSRTVDTGELFF.

V is TRBV5-1 and J is TRBJ1-3; D perhaps matches TRBD1 (5 bases). Germline V gives CDR1 SGHRS, CDR2 YFSETQ. The CDR3 runs 17 residues. V gave up 1 base and J gave up 0 bases, with 14 bases separating them. CDR3 DNA sequence: TGCGCCAGCAGCTTGTTTGAGGCCAGGGACTCTGGAAACACCATATATTTT. Its protein is CASSLFEARDSGNTIYF.

The chain employs TRBV6-5 and TRBJ1-2; tentative D call: TRBD1 (5 bases). The CDR3 contains 14 residues. With 2 bases removed from V and 4 bases from J, the gap between germline ends came to 11 bases. Germline values: CDR1 MNHEY, CDR2 SVGAGI. Written as DNA, the CDR3 is TGTGCCAGCAGTTACCGGGGGACTTCCTATGGCTACACCTTC. Its protein product is CASSYRGTSYGYTF.

The chain couples TRBV19 to TRBJ1-1; 7 bases are a match to TRBD1. Germline assignment: CDR1 LNHDA and CDR2 SQIVND (reference sequence). Trimming at V came to 5 bases and at J to 2 bases, leaving 5 bases not matched to a gene. The CDR3 is made up of 14 amino acids. The CDR3 bases are TGTGCCAGTAGTTCGGGGACAGTTAACACTGAAGCTTTCTTT. It specifies CASSSGTVNTEAFF.

The CDR3 sequence is CASDPLRGDTQYF. In nucleotides, the CDR3 is TGTGCCAGCGACCCCTTGAGAGGAGATACGCAGTATTTT. The gene calls are TRBV6-6 and TRBJ2-3; D remains ambiguous. CDR3 size: 13 residues. Trimming shortened V by 8 bases and J by 5 bases, and 14 bases separated the two germline ends. Germline loops: CDR1 MNHNY, CDR2 SVGAGI (reference sequence).

The chain employs TRBV6-5 and TRBJ2-7; D might be TRBD1 (5 bases). The CDR3 contains 14 residues. Germline CDR1 reads MNHEY; CDR2 reads SVGAGI. V was shortened by 6 bases and J by 2 bases, with 14 bases between the two germline ends. CDR3 amino acids: CASRQGDSAYEQYF. CDR3 nucleotides: TGTGCCAGCAGACAAGGAGACAGTGCCTACGAGCAGTACTTC.

V is TRBV12-5 and J is TRBJ2-6; 11 nucleotides agree with TRBD1. Germline V gene sequence: CDR1 LGHNT, CDR2 FRNRAP. V shed 2 bases and J 2 bases; nucleotides not matched to a gene: 14. The CDR3 runs 21 residues. Here the CDR3 DNA reads TGTGCTAGTGGTTTGACTACTTCCGGGACAGGGGGATACCCTGGGGCCAACGTCCTGACTTTC. It encodes CASGLTTSGTGGYPGANVLTF.

As regards this clone: The sample contains more than one DNA sequence encoding this CDR3. CDR3 sequence reads: CASSIQGQNTEAFF. The DNA for the CDR3 is TGTGCCAGTAGTATTCAGGGACAGAACACTGAAGCTTTCTTT. The V and J genes are TRBV19 and TRBJ1-1; TRBD1 is a possible D gene (6 bases). Germline V gives CDR1 LNHDA, CDR2 SQIVND (reference sequence). Trimming shortened V by 3 bases and J by 1 base, and 9 bases separated the two germline ends. The CDR3 has 14 residues.

This chain links TRBV12-3 or TRBV12-4 with TRBJ1-4; D might be TRBD1 (5 bases). The CDR3 spans 13 residues. The germline V and J ends were trimmed by 3 bases and 4 bases, with 6 bases remaining between them. In DNA, the CDR3 is TGTGCCAGCAGTTTCCAGGGTAATGAAAAACTGTTTTTT. Translation gives CASSFQGNEKLFF.

This clone came up a few times. The gene calls are TRBV5-1 and TRBJ2-7; weak D call: TRBD2 (5 bases). CDR1 SGHRS and CDR2 YFSETQ come from the germline V gene. There are 14 residues in the CDR3. V lost 0 bases to trimming and J lost 2 bases, with 9 bases between them. In DNA form, the CDR3 reads TGCGCCAGCAGCTTGGCGGGGTCGGCCTACGAGCAGTACTTC. This translates into CASSLAGSAYEQYF.

This chain connects TRBV5-1 to TRBJ2-3, with 13 bases fitting TRBD2. CDR3 length equals 14 residues. The J segment lost 9 bases and the V segment lost 4 bases, leaving 5 bases of the junction unmatched. Germline CDR1 SGHRS, CDR2 YFSETQ. The CDR3 loop reads CASSPGTSGDTQYF. The DNA of the CDR3 is TGCGCCAGCAGCCCCGGGACTAGCGGGGACACGCAGTATTTT.

The V and J genes are TRBV5-1 and TRBJ2-3; weak D call: TRBD1 (6 bases). V was pared by 6 bases and J by 2 bases, with 10 bases between. Germline V gene sequence: CDR1 SGHRS, CDR2 YFSETQ. This CDR3 spans 13 amino acids. The CDR3 reads CASNDRLTDTQYF. CDR3 DNA sequence: TGCGCCAGCAACGACAGGCTCACAGATACGCAGTATTTT.

The chain is built from TRBV7-8 and TRBJ2-2; 7 nucleotides match TRBD2. The germline gives CDR1 SGHVS, CDR2 FQNEAQ. Unmatched junction bases numbered 9, after V lost 5 bases and J lost 3 bases. The CDR3 is made up of 16 amino acids. The CDR3 reads CASSRQPSGDTGELFF. The DNA for the CDR3 is TGTGCCAGCAGCCGCCAGCCCAGCGGGGACACCGGGGAGCTGTTTTTT.

This clone was counted once. J is TRBJ2-2 and V is TRBV2; perhaps TRBD1 as D (6 bases). Germline CDR1 is SNHLY and CDR2 is FYNNEI. Trimming left V 5 bases short and J 5 bases short, with 15 bases between. CDR3 length: 15 amino acids. CDR3 sequence (DNA): TGTGCCAGCAGTCTATACAAACAGGGTACCGGGGAGCTGTTTTTT. Amino acids: CASSLYKQGTGELFF.

The chain couples TRBV6-2 or TRBV6-3 to TRBJ1-5; a possible D gene is TRBD1 (5 bases). V was pared by 0 bases and J by 9 bases, with 18 bases between. The CDR3 extends over 16 amino acids. CDR1 is MNHEY, CDR2 SVGEGT, per germline. The CDR3 DNA sequence: TGTGCCAGCAGTTACTCAGAGGGGAGTGGAGGGAGGCCCCAGCATTTT. Its protein product is CASSYSEGSGGRPQHF.